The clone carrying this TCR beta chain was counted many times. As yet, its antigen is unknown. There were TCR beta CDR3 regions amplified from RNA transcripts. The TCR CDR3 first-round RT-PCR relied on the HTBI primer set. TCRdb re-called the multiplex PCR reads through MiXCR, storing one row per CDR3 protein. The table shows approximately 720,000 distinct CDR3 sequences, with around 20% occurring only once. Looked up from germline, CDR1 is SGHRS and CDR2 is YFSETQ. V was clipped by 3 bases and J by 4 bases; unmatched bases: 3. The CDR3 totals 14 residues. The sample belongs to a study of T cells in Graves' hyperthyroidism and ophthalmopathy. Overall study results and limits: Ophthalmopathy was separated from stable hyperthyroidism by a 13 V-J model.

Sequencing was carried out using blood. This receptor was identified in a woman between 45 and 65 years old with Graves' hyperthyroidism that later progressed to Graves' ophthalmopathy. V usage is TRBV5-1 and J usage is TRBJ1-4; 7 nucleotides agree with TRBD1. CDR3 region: CASSWTGLNEKLFF. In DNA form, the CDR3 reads TGCGCCAGCAGCTGGACAGGCCTTAATGAAAAACTGTTTTTT.